A single sample gave rise to the 12 T cell receptor beta chains below, sequenced in a study of PD-L1 blockade in urothelial cancer. The time point here: pretreatment peripheral blood. Clones were sequenced by immunoSEQ multiplex PCR, and TCRdb holds only the in-frame ones, with some missing. The sample records nearly 45,000 clones, about 88% being singletons. The sequenced sample was PBMCs, obtained around atezolizumab (anti-PD-L1) treatment. These receptor sequences come from a donor at least 40 years old with urothelial cancer.

The chain couples TRBV5-6 to TRBJ1-2, with 7 positions matching TRBD1. Germline V gene lookup returns CDR1 SGHDT and CDR2 YYEEEE. The ends lost 4 bases at V and 2 bases at J; junction bases unmatched: 5. This CDR3 is 14 amino acids long. Here the CDR3 reads CASSKGQPNYGYTF. In DNA, the CDR3 is TGTGCCAGCAGCAAGGGACAGCCCAACTATGGCTACACCTTC.

DNA of the CDR3: TGTGCCAGCAGCGTAGGGGGCGGAGGGGAAAAACTGTTTTTT. Amino acids: CASSVGGGGEKLFF. The V gene is TRBV9, the J gene TRBJ1-4; D may be TRBD1 (5 bases). The V gene lost 0 bases and the J gene lost 8 bases, with 11 bases spanning the gap. The germline V gene encodes CDR1 SGDLS and CDR2 YYNGEE. This CDR3 is 14 amino acids long.

This clone was seen only once. This sequence joins TRBV30 and TRBJ1-5; 7 bases match TRBD1. Germline V CDR1 and CDR2: GTSNPN, SVGIG (reference sequence). V gave up 2 bases and J gave up 3 bases; unmatched junction bases: 1. This CDR3 comprises 13 residues. CDR3 residues: CAWSQGDNQPQHF. The CDR3 region has the DNA TGTGCCTGGAGTCAGGGGGACAATCAGCCCCAGCATTTT.

The genes are TRBV2 and TRBJ2-5, with D maybe TRBD1 (5 bases). Germline V gives CDR1 SNHLY, CDR2 FYNNEI. This CDR3 has 15 residues. V was clipped by 6 bases and J by 0 bases, with 14 bases between them. CDR3 DNA: TGTGCCAGCAGGTGGGGCGGCCCGTACCAAGAGACCCAGTACTTC. Residues: CASRWGGPYQETQYF.

The gene calls are TRBV11-3 and TRBJ2-5; TRBD1 agrees at 8 bases. After removal of 3 bases from V and 7 bases from J, the junction contained 4 bases not matched to a gene. CDR1 is SGHNT, CDR2 YENEEA, per germline. The length of the CDR3 is 13 residues. The CDR3 sequence is CASSFRGRGTQYF. The CDR3 DNA reads TGTGCCAGCAGCTTCAGGGGGCGGGGGACCCAGTACTTC.

This clone was seen more than once but under ten times. The chain uses TRBV25-1 and TRBJ2-7, with D perhaps matching TRBD1 (6 bases). Trimming cost V 2 bases and J 2 bases, with 13 bases left between them. Germline-derived CDR1 and CDR2 are MGHDK and SYGVNS. CDR3 length equals 15 residues. The CDR3 DNA reads TGTGCCAGCAGTGAACGGGGCAGGGGTGCCTACGAGCAGTACTTC. Its translation is CASSERGRGAYEQYF.

V is TRBV4-3 and J is TRBJ1-5, with D maybe TRBD1 (6 bases). CDR1 is LGHNA, CDR2 YSLEER, per germline. CDR3 length equals 16 residues. V was shortened by 0 bases and J by 3 bases, with 12 bases between the two germline ends. The CDR3 region has the DNA TGCGCCAGCAGCCAAGATTCCAGGGGCTTCAATCAGCCCCAGCATTTT. This codes for CASSQDSRGFNQPQHF.

The chain couples TRBV20-1 to TRBJ1-2, with TRBD1 as a possible D gene (5 bases). The CDR3 consists of 11 residues. Germline V gene sequence: CDR1 DFQATT, CDR2 SNEGSKA (reference sequence). For the CDR3, the DNA is TGCAGGGCGGGACGAACTTATGGCTACACCTTC. Its protein is CRAGRTYGYTF.

The chain joins TRBV11-3 to TRBJ2-7, with TRBD2 matching 14 bases. J lost 5 bases, V lost 5 bases, and 14 bases had no gene match. CDR1 and CDR2 (germline): SGHNT, YENEEA. The CDR3 runs to 18 residues. DNA for the CDR3: TGTGCCAGCAGCCCAGAGGGACTAGCGGGAGCGGTTTTCGACGAGCAGTACTTC. As protein: CASSPEGLAGAVFDEQYF. The complete variable domain, with remaining parts taken from reference TRBV11-3 and TRBJ2-7, reads EAGVVQSPRYKIIEKKQPVAFWCNPISGHNTLYWYLQNLGQGPELLIRYENEEAVDDSQLPKDRFSAERLKGVDSTLKIQPAELGDSAVYLCASSPEGLAGAVFDEQYFGPGTRLTVT.

This chain joins TRBV15 and TRBJ1-1, with 10 positions matching TRBD1. Per the germline V gene, CDR1 is LNHNV and CDR2 is YYDKDF (reference sequence). The CDR3 consists of 16 residues. V was pared by 5 bases and J by 1 base, with 7 bases of the junction left unmatched. The CDR3 region has the DNA TGTGCCACCAGCGGGGGACAGGGGTTGGGGAACACTGAAGCTTTCTTT. Amino acids: CATSGGQGLGNTEAFF.

The V call is TRBV6-5, the J call TRBJ2-1, with 7 bases identical to TRBD2. Trimming at V came to 0 bases and at J to 1 base, leaving 3 bases not matched to a gene. In germline, CDR1 is MNHEY, CDR2 SVGAGI. CDR3 length: 16 amino acids. CDR3 sequence (DNA): TGTGCCAGCAGTTACTCCGCTAGCGGATCCTACAATGAGCAGTTCTTC. Residues: CASSYSASGSYNEQFF.

The chain is built from TRBV5-8 and TRBJ2-7, with 8 bases fitting TRBD2. The CDR3 is made up of 17 amino acids. CDR1 and CDR2 from the germline V gene are SGHTS and YDEGEE. V dropped 4 bases and J dropped 1; count of bases not matched to a gene: 13. CDR3 coding DNA: TGTGCCAGCAGCCTAGGACCGGGACTAGGGCGATCCTACGAGCAGTACTTC. Encoded protein: CASSLGPGLGRSYEQYF.